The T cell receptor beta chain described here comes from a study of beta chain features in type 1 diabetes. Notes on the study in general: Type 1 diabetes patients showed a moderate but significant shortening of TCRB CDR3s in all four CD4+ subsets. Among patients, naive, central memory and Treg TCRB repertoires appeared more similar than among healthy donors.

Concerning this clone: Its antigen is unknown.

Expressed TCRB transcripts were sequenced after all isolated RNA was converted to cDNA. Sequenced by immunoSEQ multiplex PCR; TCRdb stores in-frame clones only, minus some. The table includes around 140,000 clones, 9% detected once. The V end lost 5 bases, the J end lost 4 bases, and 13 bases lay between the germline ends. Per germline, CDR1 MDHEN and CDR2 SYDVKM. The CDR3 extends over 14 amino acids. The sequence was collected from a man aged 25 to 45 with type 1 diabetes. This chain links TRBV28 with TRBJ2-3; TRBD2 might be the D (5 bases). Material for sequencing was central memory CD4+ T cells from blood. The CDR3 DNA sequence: TGTGCCAGCAGTCCTGCTAGCAGGCCAGATACGCAGTATTTT. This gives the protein CASSPASRPDTQYF.